The clone carrying this TCR beta chain was counted a few times. Its antigen is still unknown. The sample holds other DNA sequences that translate to the same CDR3. This sample was taken from a study of cytomegalovirus exposure and HLA in healthy donors. Germline-derived CDR1 and CDR2 are PRHDT and FYEKMQ (reference sequence). V was clipped by 1 base and J by 4 bases; unmatched bases: 1. The CDR3 sequence is 15 residues long. Study-level results: When presence/absence was analysed, sequencing depth was taken to be roughly uniform across donors. In the analysis, some V segments, TRBV6-2 and TRBV6-3 included, were excluded as indistinguishable.

With 60 Vbeta and 13 Jbeta primers, the PCR was carried out. Sequencing was performed with immunoSEQ multiplex PCR; in TCRdb, only in-frame clones are kept and a portion is missing. Here the sample spans some 200,000 clones, 76% being singletons. This sequence joins TRBV13 and TRBJ2-1; 10 bases align to TRBD1. The sequencing sample was made of PBMCs. The receptor was derived from a man aged 18-30 years in good health and CMV-seronegative. DNA for the CDR3: TGTGCCAGCAGCTTAGCGGGACAGGGGTACAATGAGCAGTTCTTC. Protein product: CASSLAGQGYNEQFF. Using reference TRBV13 and TRBJ2-1 for the parts outside the CDR3, the full variable domain is AAGVIQSPRHLIKEKRETATLKCYPIPRHDTVYWYQQGPGQDPQFLISFYEKMQSDKGSIPDRFSAQQFSDYHSELNMSSLELGDSALYFCASSLAGQGYNEQFFGPGTRLTVL.